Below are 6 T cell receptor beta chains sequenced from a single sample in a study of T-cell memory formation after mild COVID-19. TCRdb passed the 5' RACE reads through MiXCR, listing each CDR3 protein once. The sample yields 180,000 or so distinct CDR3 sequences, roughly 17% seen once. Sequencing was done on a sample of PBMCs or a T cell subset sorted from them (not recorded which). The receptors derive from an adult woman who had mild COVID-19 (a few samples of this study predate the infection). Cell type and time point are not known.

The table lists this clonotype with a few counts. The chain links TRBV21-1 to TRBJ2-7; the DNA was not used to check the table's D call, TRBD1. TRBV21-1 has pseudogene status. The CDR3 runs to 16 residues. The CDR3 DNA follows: TGTGCCAGCAGCAAAAAAGGGGTAAATCCAGGGGGAAGTAAGTACTTC. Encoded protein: CASSKKGVNPGGSKYF.

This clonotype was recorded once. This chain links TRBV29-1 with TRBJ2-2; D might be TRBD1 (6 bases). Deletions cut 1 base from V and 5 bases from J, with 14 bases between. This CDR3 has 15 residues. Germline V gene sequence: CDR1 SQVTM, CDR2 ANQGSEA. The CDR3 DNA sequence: TGCAGCGTTGAAGTAACAGGGCGACGGACCGGGGAGCTGTTTTTT. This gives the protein CSVEVTGRRTGELFF.

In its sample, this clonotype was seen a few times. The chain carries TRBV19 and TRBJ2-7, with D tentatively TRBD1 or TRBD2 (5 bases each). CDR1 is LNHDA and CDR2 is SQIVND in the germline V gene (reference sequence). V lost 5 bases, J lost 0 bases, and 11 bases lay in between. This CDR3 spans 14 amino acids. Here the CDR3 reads CASSAPGTSYEQYF. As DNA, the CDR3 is TGTGCCAGTAGTGCCCCAGGGACCTCCTACGAGCAGTACTTC.

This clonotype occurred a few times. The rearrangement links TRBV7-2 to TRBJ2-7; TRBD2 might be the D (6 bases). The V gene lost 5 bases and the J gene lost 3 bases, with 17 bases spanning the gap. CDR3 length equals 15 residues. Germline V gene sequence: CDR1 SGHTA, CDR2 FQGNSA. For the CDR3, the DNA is TGTGCCAGCAGCCCTTCGGGACTCTCGCACTACGAGCAGTACTTC. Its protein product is CASSPSGLSHYEQYF.

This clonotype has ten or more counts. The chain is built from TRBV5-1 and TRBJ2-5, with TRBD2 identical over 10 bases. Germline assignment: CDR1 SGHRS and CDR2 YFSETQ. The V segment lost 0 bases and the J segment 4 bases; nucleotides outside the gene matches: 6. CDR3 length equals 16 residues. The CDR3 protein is CASSLAPAGGRETQYF. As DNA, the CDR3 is TGCGCCAGCAGCTTGGCCCCAGCGGGAGGGAGAGAGACCCAGTACTTC.

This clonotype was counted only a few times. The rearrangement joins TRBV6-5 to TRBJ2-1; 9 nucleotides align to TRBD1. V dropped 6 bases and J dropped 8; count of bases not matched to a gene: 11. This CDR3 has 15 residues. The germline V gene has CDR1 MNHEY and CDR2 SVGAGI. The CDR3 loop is CASSDPGQGLHEQFF. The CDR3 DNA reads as TGTGCCAGCAGCGATCCGGGACAGGGTCTACATGAGCAGTTCTTC.